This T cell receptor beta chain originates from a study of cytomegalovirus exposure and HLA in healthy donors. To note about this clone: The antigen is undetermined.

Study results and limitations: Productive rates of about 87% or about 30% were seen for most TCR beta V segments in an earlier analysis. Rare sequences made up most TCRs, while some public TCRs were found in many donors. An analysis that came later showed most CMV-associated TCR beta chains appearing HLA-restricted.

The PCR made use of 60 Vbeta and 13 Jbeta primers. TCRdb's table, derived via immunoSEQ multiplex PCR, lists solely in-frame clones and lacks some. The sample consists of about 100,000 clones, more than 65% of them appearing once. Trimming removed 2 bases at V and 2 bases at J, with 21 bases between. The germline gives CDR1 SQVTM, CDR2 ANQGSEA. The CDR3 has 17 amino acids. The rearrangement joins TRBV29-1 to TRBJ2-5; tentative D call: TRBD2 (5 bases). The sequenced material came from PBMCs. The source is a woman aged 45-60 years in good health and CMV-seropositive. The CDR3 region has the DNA TGCAGCGTTGAACTTCCCACATTCTCCAGCGGTCAAGAGACCCAGTACTTC. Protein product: CSVELPTFSSGQETQYF.